This TCR beta chain was captured by sequencing in a study of blood T cell repertoires in COVID-19. Study context: In each case, the material was cDNA or gDNA derived from T cells, B-cell-depleted T cells, or PBMCs.

Individuals drawn from 24 US areas were roughly 18 to 89 years old. Membership in each cohort depended on participant-reported clinical history. Source study methods: The authors estimated nucleated cell counts from reference gene primer amplification. Assay used: immunoSEQ multiplex PCR; TCRdb lists only in-frame clones, some missing. V and J calls plus clone size are reproduced from that table; the DNA served to infer D and trimming. In the table there are over 300,000 clones, approximately 91% of which are singletons. The V end was cut by 0 bases, the J end by 7 bases, with 19 bases between. The germline CDR1 and CDR2 sequences are SGHRS and YFSETQ. The CDR3 contains 16 residues.

Sequences were obtained from PBMCs or T cells enriched from blood (not recorded which). The sequence was obtained from a woman between 35 and 50 years old who had recovered from COVID-19. The V and J genes are TRBV5-1 and TRBJ2-5, with D possibly being TRBD1 (6 bases). The CDR3 DNA reads as TGCGCCAGCAGCTTGGCCCCTGCATCACCACAGGGGACCCAGTACTTC. This sequence encodes CASSLAPASPQGTQYF.